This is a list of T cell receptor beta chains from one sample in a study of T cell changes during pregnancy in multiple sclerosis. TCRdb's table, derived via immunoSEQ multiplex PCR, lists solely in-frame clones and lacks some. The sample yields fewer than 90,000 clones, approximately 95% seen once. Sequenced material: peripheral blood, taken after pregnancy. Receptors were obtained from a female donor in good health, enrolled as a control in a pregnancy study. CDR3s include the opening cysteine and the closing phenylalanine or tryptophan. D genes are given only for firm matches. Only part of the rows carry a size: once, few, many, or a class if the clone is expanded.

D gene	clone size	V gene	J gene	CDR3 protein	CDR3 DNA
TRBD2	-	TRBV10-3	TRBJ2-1	CAISESVLADNEQFF	TGTGCCATCAGTGAGTCTGTACTAGCGGACAATGAGCAGTTCTTC
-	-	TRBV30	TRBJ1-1	CAWSVQGSTEAFF	TGTGCCTGGAGTGTTCAGGGTTCGACTGAAGCTTTCTTT
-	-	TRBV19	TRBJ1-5	CASSVDYSNQPQHF	TGTGCCAGTAGTGTAGACTATAGCAATCAGCCCCAGCATTTT
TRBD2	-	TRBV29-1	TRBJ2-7	CSGRLAGNEQYF	TGCAGCGGTCGGCTAGCGGGAAACGAGCAGTACTTC
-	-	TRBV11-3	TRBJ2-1	CASSLGGGSYNEQFF	TGTGCCAGCAGCTTAGGGGGAGGCTCCTACAATGAGCAGTTCTTC
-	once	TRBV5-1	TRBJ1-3	CASSLSSGISGNTIYF	TGCGCCAGCAGCTTGTCCTCAGGTATCTCTGGAAACACCATATATTTT
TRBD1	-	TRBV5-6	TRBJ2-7	CASSLPGQGAYEQYF	TGTGCCAGCAGCCTCCCCGGACAGGGAGCCTACGAGCAGTACTTC
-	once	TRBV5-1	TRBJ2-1	CASSPTAQGNEQFF	TGCGCCAGCAGCCCGACCGCACAGGGAAATGAGCAGTTCTTC
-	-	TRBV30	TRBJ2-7	CAWSVQGPYEQYF	TGTGCCTGGAGTGTACAGGGTCCCTACGAGCAGTACTTC
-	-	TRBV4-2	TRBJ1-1	CASSPDLGGTEAFF	TGTGCCAGCAGCCCCGATCTCGGGGGTACTGAAGCTTTCTTT
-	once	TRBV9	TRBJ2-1	CASSPGTGAEQFF	TGTGCCAGCAGCCCAGGGACTGGCGCTGAGCAGTTCTTC
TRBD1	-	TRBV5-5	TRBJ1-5	CASSPDRGGGQPQHF	TGTGCCAGCAGCCCCGACAGGGGCGGAGGCCAGCCCCAGCATTTT
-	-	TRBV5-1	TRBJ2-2	CASSLRRVLGTGELFF	TGCGCCAGCAGCTTGCGCAGGGTTTTGGGAACCGGGGAGCTGTTTTTT
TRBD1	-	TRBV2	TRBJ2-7	CASRWTGRTYEQYF	TGTGCCAGCAGATGGACAGGGCGTACCTACGAGCAGTACTTC
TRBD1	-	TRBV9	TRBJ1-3	CASSVGQGAGNTIYF	TGTGCCAGCAGCGTAGGACAGGGAGCTGGAAACACCATATATTTT
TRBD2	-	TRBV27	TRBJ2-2	CASSKTPPGTSSTGELFF	TGTGCCAGCAGTAAAACCCCGCCTGGGACTAGCAGTACCGGGGAGCTGTTTTTT
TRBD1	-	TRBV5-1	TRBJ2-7	CASSSGQATNEQYF	TGCGCCAGCAGCTCGGGACAGGCCACCAACGAGCAGTACTTC
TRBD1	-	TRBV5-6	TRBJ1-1	CASSLGTGLQNTEAFF	TGTGCCAGCAGCTTGGGGACAGGTCTCCAGAACACTGAAGCTTTCTTT
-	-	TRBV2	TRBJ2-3	CASSPGLSTDTQYF	TGTGCCAGCAGCCCCGGACTTTCCACAGATACGCAGTATTTT
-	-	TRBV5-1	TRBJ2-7	CASSLGGGYGEQYF	TGCGCCAGCAGCTTGGGAGGGGGTTACGGCGAGCAGTACTTC
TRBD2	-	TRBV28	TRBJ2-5	CASSPGGAQETQYF	TGTGCCAGCAGCCCCGGGGGGGCTCAAGAGACCCAGTACTTC
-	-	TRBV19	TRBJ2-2	CASTTTGTGELFF	TGTGCCAGTACCACTACAGGCACCGGGGAGCTGTTTTTT
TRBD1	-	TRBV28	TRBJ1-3	CASSFPPTGGTRPGNTIYF	TGTGCCAGCAGTTTCCCCCCTACAGGGGGTACCAGACCTGGAAACACCATATATTTT
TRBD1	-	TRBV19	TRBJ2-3	CASTLRDSPRDTQYF	TGTGCCAGTACCCTAAGGGACAGCCCCCGAGATACGCAGTATTTT
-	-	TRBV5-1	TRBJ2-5	CASSLGTPPETQYF	TGCGCCAGCAGCCTTGGGACACCGCCAGAGACCCAGTACTTC
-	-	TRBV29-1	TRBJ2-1	CSVISYNEQFF	TGCAGCGTTATATCTTACAATGAGCAGTTCTTC
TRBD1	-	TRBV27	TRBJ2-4	CASSLFPTGGKNIQYF	TGTGCCAGCAGTTTATTTCCCACAGGGGGAAAAAACATTCAGTACTTC